The 32 T cell receptor beta chains presented below share a single source sample, sequenced in a study of T cell responses to AZD1222 COVID-19 vaccine. Measured with immunoSEQ multiplex PCR; TCRdb has only the in-frame clones, and not every one. The sample has some 120,000 clones, 94% seen once. This material consisted of peripheral blood, taken on day 0 of AZD1222 vaccination. These receptors came from an adult in good health.

The chain combines TRBV12-3 or TRBV12-4 with TRBJ2-7; D not resolved. The CDR3 covers 13 residues. The germline V and J ends were trimmed by 2 bases and 6 bases, with 11 bases remaining between them. The CDR3 spells CASSLQARAEQYF. DNA for the CDR3: TGTGCCAGCAGTTTACAGGCCCGCGCCGAGCAGTACTTC.

This clone was seen a single time. J is TRBJ1-5 and V is TRBV19; perhaps TRBD1 as D (6 bases). V lost 2 bases, J lost 6 bases, and 11 bases lay in between. This CDR3 is built from 14 residues. The germline V gene has CDR1 LNHDA and CDR2 SQIVND (reference sequence). The CDR3 bases are TGTGCCAGTAGTATAATGACAGGTCGTCAGCCCCAGCATTTT. This sequence encodes CASSIMTGRQPQHF.

The chain recombines TRBV27 with TRBJ1-3; D remains unclear. There are 15 residues in the CDR3. With 0 bases removed from V and 4 bases from J, the gap between germline ends came to 10 bases. Germline CDR1 and CDR2: MNHEY and SMNVEV (reference sequence). Here the CDR3 reads CASSLSAGTGNTIYF. CDR3 sequence (DNA): TGTGCCAGCAGTTTATCGGCGGGAACGGGAAACACCATATATTTT.

The rearrangement uses TRBV2 and TRBJ1-1; D is unresolved. Trimming removed 8 bases from V and 0 bases from J, with 13 bases in between. Looked up from germline, CDR1 is SNHLY and CDR2 is FYNNEI. The CDR3 runs 14 residues. The CDR3 coding sequence is TGTGCCAGCGTCACTCTTGTAATGAACACTGAAGCTTTCTTT. Its protein is CASVTLVMNTEAFF. Full variable domain (outside the CDR3, taken from reference TRBV2 and TRBJ1-1): EPEVTQTPSHQVTQMGQEVILRCVPISNHLYFYWYRQILGQKVEFLVSFYNNEISEKSEIFDDQFSVERPDGSNFTLKIRSTKLEDSAMYFCASVTLVMNTEAFFGQGTRLTVV.

The chain is built from TRBV9 and TRBJ2-1, with a possible D match to TRBD2 (7 bases). CDR1 SGDLS and CDR2 YYNGEE come from the germline V gene. Trimming took 4 bases from V and 9 from J, leaving 29 bases between them. This CDR3 has 18 amino acids. The CDR3 DNA reads as TGTGCCAGCAGCCGAAGCCCTCTTGGGGGCGGGAGTCTAGGTGAGCAGTTCTTC. The encoded protein is CASSRSPLGGGSLGEQFF.

The rearrangement links TRBV28 to TRBJ1-2, with 8 bases fitting TRBD1. The CDR3 runs to 15 residues. CDR1 is MDHEN, CDR2 SYDVKM, per germline. Trimming removed 5 bases from V and 2 bases from J; junction bases left unmatched: 7. CDR3 nucleotide sequence: TGTGCCAGCAGTCCCACAGGGGGGTCGAACTATGGCTACACCTTC. It specifies CASSPTGGSNYGYTF.

The chain joins TRBV6-5 to TRBJ1-2; a possible D gene is TRBD1 (6 bases). This CDR3 is built from 15 residues. Germline V gene lookup returns CDR1 MNHEY and CDR2 SVGAGI. Trimming stripped 0 bases from V and 4 bases from J, with 12 bases between. Here the CDR3 reads CASSYSRQASYGYTF. Here the CDR3 DNA reads TGTGCCAGCAGTTACTCGCGACAGGCCTCCTATGGCTACACCTTC.

The genes are TRBV7-2 and TRBJ1-3; weak D call: TRBD1 (5 bases). Trimming took off 4 bases at V and 0 bases at J, with 10 bases between the two ends. The CDR3 is 15 residues long. Germline V gives CDR1 SGHTA, CDR2 FQGNSA. The CDR3, as DNA: TGTGCCAGCAGCTCGACGACAGCCTCTGGAAACACCATATATTTT. Protein: CASSSTTASGNTIYF.

V and J are TRBV28 and TRBJ2-3; a possible D gene is TRBD1 (5 bases). Germline loops: CDR1 MDHEN, CDR2 SYDVKM. The CDR3 totals 14 residues. V dropped 3 bases and J dropped 2 bases, with 9 bases sitting between them. The CDR3 region has the DNA TGTGCCAGCAGTTTTCTGACAGACACAGATACGCAGTATTTT. Its protein product is CASSFLTDTDTQYF.

CDR3 loop: CASSSGTGSGETQYF. The DNA of the CDR3 is TGTGCCAGCAGTTCCGGGACAGGGTCGGGAGAGACCCAGTACTTC. The chain couples TRBV9 to TRBJ2-5, with 9 bases fitting TRBD1. The CDR3 consists of 15 residues. Per germline, CDR1 SGDLS and CDR2 YYNGEE. The junction had 9 bases not matched to a gene; V was cut back by 5 bases and J by 4 bases. The full variable domain, completed using reference TRBV9 and TRBJ2-5, is DSGVTQTPKHLITATGQRVTLRCSPRSGDLSVYWYQQSLDQGLQFLIQYYNGEERAKGNILERFSAQQFPDLHSELNLSSLELGDSALYFCASSSGTGSGETQYFGPGTRLLVL.

This sequence joins TRBV6-5 and TRBJ2-1; maybe TRBD2 (6 bases). V was clipped by 7 bases and J by 7 bases, with 17 bases between them. The CDR3 has 14 residues. The germline V gene encodes CDR1 MNHEY and CDR2 SVGAGI. CDR3 amino acids: CASNAIGGWNEQFF. CDR3 coding DNA: TGTGCCAGCAATGCCATCGGGGGTTGGAATGAGCAGTTCTTC.

Worth noting for this clone: The same CDR3 arises from other DNA sequences in this sample as well. V is TRBV20-1 and J is TRBJ1-2; D is unclear. Trimming took 0 bases from V and 4 from J, leaving 3 bases between them. Germline V gene data show CDR1 as DFQATT and CDR2 as SNEGSKA (reference sequence). The CDR3 totals 11 residues. The CDR3 sequence is CSARDGYGYTF. The CDR3 coding sequence is TGCAGTGCTAGAGATGGCTATGGCTACACCTTC.

This sequence joins TRBV28 and TRBJ2-7, with 10 bases lining up with TRBD1. J lost 2 bases, V lost 5 bases, and 6 bases had no gene match. Germline V lookup: CDR1 MDHEN, CDR2 SYDVKM. This CDR3 is 15 amino acids long. The CDR3 reads CASSLPGTGAYEQYF. In DNA, the CDR3 is TGTGCCAGCAGTCTACCCGGGACAGGGGCCTACGAGCAGTACTTC.

CDR3 region: CASSELNEQYF. CDR3 DNA: TGTGCCAGCAGTGAATTGAACGAGCAGTACTTC. The V gene is TRBV6-1, the J gene TRBJ2-7; D is ambiguous. CDR3 length equals 11 residues. Germline V lookup: CDR1 MNHNS, CDR2 SASEGT. V gave up 2 bases and J gave up 5 bases, with 4 bases separating them.

This chain links TRBV5-1 with TRBJ2-5; D is possibly TRBD2 (6 bases). The CDR3 totals 13 residues. Trimming pared 4 bases from V and 10 bases from J, leaving 17 bases between. Germline V gene data show CDR1 as SGHRS and CDR2 as YFSETQ. CDR3 region: CASSGTSPRDQYF. CDR3 sequence (DNA): TGCGCCAGCAGCGGAACTAGCCCACGGGACCAGTACTTC.

V gene TRBV5-6 combines with J gene TRBJ1-1; D is ambiguous. In germline, CDR1 is SGHDT, CDR2 YYEEEE. The CDR3 is 14 amino acids. V was trimmed by 1 base and J by 4 bases, leaving 11 bases between them. CDR3 protein: CASSLRGASTEAFF. As DNA, the CDR3 is TGTGCCAGCAGCTTGCGGGGAGCGAGCACTGAAGCTTTCTTT.

The V call is TRBV6-5, the J call TRBJ1-1; D possibly corresponds to TRBD1 (5 bases). The V end lost 6 bases, the J end lost 5 bases, and 7 bases lay between the germline ends. The CDR3 contains 11 residues. Germline V lookup: CDR1 MNHEY, CDR2 SVGAGI. The CDR3 nucleotides read TGTGCCAGCAGCCAGGGAACTGAAGCTTTCTTT. Its translation: CASSQGTEAFF.

This clone was seen a few times. The chain uses TRBV4-2 and TRBJ1-5; the match to TRBD1 covers 9 bases. CDR3 length: 15 amino acids. The germline CDR1 and CDR2 sequences are LGHNA and YNFKEQ. J gave up 5 bases and V 3 bases, and 5 bases lay outside the gene matches. This chain's CDR3 is CASSHLTGGHQPQHF. CDR3 nucleotide sequence: TGTGCCAGCAGCCACCTAACAGGGGGCCATCAGCCCCAGCATTTT.

This chain connects TRBV10-3 to TRBJ2-3; 11 nucleotides match TRBD2. Germline V gives CDR1 ENHRY, CDR2 SYGVKD. V was clipped by 6 bases and J by 3 bases; unmatched bases: 5. This CDR3 has 15 residues. The CDR3 sequence: CAIRELAGATDTQYF. In nucleotides, the CDR3 is TGTGCCATCAGGGAACTAGCGGGAGCAACAGATACGCAGTATTTT.

The chain employs TRBV4-1 and TRBJ2-2; weak D call: TRBD1 (7 bases). Trimming removed 8 bases at V and 1 base at J, with 14 bases between. The CDR3 is made up of 15 amino acids. The germline CDR1 and CDR2 sequences are MGHRA and YSYEKL. The CDR3 coding sequence is TGCGCCAGCGGGGCAGGGGGGTTGAACACCGGGGAGCTGTTTTTT. Encoded protein: CASGAGGLNTGELFF.

This clone has a handful of counts. The CDR3 sequence is CASSSPGRGSGYTF. In nucleotides, the CDR3 is TGTGCCAGCAGTTCCCCGGGGCGCGGCAGTGGCTACACCTTC. The rearrangement uses TRBV27 and TRBJ1-2, with D possibly being TRBD1 (5 bases). The V gene lost 4 bases and the J gene lost 7 bases, with 16 bases spanning the gap. This CDR3 is built from 14 residues. CDR1 is MNHEY, CDR2 SMNVEV, per germline (reference sequence).

The V and J genes are TRBV13 and TRBJ1-2; D might be TRBD1 (5 bases). Trimming stripped 4 bases from V and 7 bases from J, with 28 bases between. The germline V gene encodes CDR1 PRHDT and CDR2 FYEKMQ (reference sequence). CDR3 length equals 18 residues. The CDR3: CASSWRDQRSPQQSGYTF. CDR3 nucleotides: TGTGCCAGCAGCTGGCGGGACCAACGGAGCCCCCAACAGAGTGGCTACACCTTC.

V usage is TRBV7-9 and J usage is TRBJ1-1; 9 nucleotides agree with TRBD1. In germline, CDR1 is SEHNR, CDR2 FQNEAQ (reference sequence). V lost 5 bases to trimming and J lost 3 bases; unmatched junction nucleotides: 10. The length of the CDR3 is 16 residues. CDR3 nucleotides: TGTGCCAGCAGCCTATACATGGACAGGGGAGACACTGAAGCTTTCTTT. Translating gives CASSLYMDRGDTEAFF.

V is TRBV28 and J is TRBJ2-1; 9 bases are a match to TRBD1. This CDR3 has 17 amino acids. Trimming took 4 bases from V and 4 from J; bases not matched to a gene: 11. Looked up from germline, CDR1 is MDHEN and CDR2 is SYDVKM. Written as DNA, the CDR3 is TGTGCCAGCAGTTCCCGACAGGGGGTACAAGGGTACAATGAGCAGTTCTTC. It is translated as CASSSRQGVQGYNEQFF.

The gene calls are TRBV2 and TRBJ2-7; 11 bases are shared with TRBD2. The CDR3 loop spans 17 amino acids. V was clipped by 0 bases and J by 0 bases; unmatched bases: 4. Germline loops: CDR1 SNHLY, CDR2 FYNNEI. This CDR3 is CASSEAGLAASSYEQYF. The DNA for the CDR3 is TGTGCCAGCAGTGAAGCGGGACTAGCGGCGTCCTCCTACGAGCAGTACTTC. Together with reference TRBV2 and TRBJ2-7, the CDR3 gives the full variable domain: EPEVTQTPSHQVTQMGQEVILRCVPISNHLYFYWYRQILGQKVEFLVSFYNNEISEKSEIFDDQFSVERPDGSNFTLKIRSTKLEDSAMYFCASSEAGLAASSYEQYFGPGTRLTVT.

This rearrangement joins TRBV18 to TRBJ1-2; weak D call: TRBD1 (5 bases). CDR3 size: 12 residues. Germline lookup yields CDR1 KGHSH and CDR2 LQKENI. Trimming took off 4 bases at V and 3 bases at J, with 6 bases between the two ends. CDR3 bases: TGTGCCAGCTCACGGGGGGACTATGGCTACACCTTC. Translation: CASSRGDYGYTF.

In this sample, this clone turned up once. V and J are TRBV3-1 (or the pseudogene TRBV3-2) and TRBJ1-1; D is unclear. Trimming stripped 0 bases from V and 1 base from J, with 6 bases between. Per germline, CDR1 LGHDT and CDR2 YNNKEL (reference sequence). This CDR3 is built from 14 residues. The CDR3 coding sequence is TGTGCCAGCAGCCAAGATCTCCCGAACACTGAAGCTTTCTTT. Amino acid sequence: CASSQDLPNTEAFF.

The rearrangement uses TRBV10-1 and TRBJ1-1; D unclear. V dropped 2 bases and J dropped 0 bases, with 4 bases sitting between them. The CDR3 totals 13 residues. Germline V lookup: CDR1 WNHNN, CDR2 SYGVQD (reference sequence). The CDR3 region has the DNA TGCGCCAGCAGTGAGCTTGTGAACACTGAAGCTTTCTTT. It translates to CASSELVNTEAFF.

The table lists this clone with a few counts. This chain joins TRBV11-1 and TRBJ1-6; TRBD1 aligns across 7 bases. V lost 4 bases and J lost 10; bases outside the gene matches: 13. The germline CDR1 and CDR2 sequences are SGHAT and FQDESV (reference sequence). CDR3 length: 16 amino acids. The CDR3 DNA follows: TGTGCCAGCAGCTCCAAAGTACGACAGGGTCGGTCACCCCTCCACTTT. This translates into CASSSKVRQGRSPLHF.

The chain recombines TRBV9 with TRBJ1-1; possible D gene TRBD1, 5 bases. The CDR3 contains 14 residues. V lost 0 bases and J 4 bases, leaving 10 bases between the germline ends. Germline CDR1 reads SGDLS; CDR2 reads YYNGEE. The CDR3 DNA reads TGTGCCAGCAGCGTAGGTCAGGGCTTCACTGAAGCTTTCTTT. Protein product: CASSVGQGFTEAFF.

This chain joins TRBV5-1 and TRBJ1-1, with D perhaps matching TRBD1 (5 bases). V gave up 8 bases and J gave up 1 base, with 12 bases separating them. CDR3 length: 13 amino acids. From germline, CDR1 is SGHRS and CDR2 YFSETQ. The CDR3, as DNA: TGCGCCAGTACCCCTCAGGGGAACACTGAAGCTTTCTTT. It specifies CASTPQGNTEAFF. Full variable domain (rest looked up from reference TRBV5-1 and TRBJ1-1): KAGVTQTPRYLIKTRGQQVTLSCSPISGHRSVSWYQQTPGQGLQFLFEYFSETQRNKGNFPGRFSGRQFSNSRSEMNVSTLELGDSALYLCASTPQGNTEAFFGQGTRLTVV.

The V call is TRBV18, the J call TRBJ2-3, with 7 positions matching TRBD1. Germline CDR1 and CDR2: KGHSH and LQKENI. There are 15 residues in the CDR3. The V and J ends lost 3 bases and 4 bases, in that order; junction bases with no gene match: 7. The CDR3 loop is CASSPTGNTADTQYF. In DNA form, the CDR3 reads TGTGCCAGCTCACCGACAGGGAATACAGCAGATACGCAGTATTTT.